These 2 T cell receptor beta chains came from one sample sequenced in a study of PD-1 blockade in mismatch repair-deficient tumors. The method was immunoSEQ multiplex PCR; TCRdb's version includes in-frame clones alone and lacks a portion of them. The table lists 30,000 to 45,000 clones, 75% to 90% of them singletons. Sample: PBMCs, taken 38 to 40 weeks after starting pembrolizumab. The receptors here all came from an adult with mismatch repair-deficient cancer.

Here the CDR3 reads CASSRAGGNQPQHF. CDR3 DNA sequence: TGTGCCAGTAGCAGGGCTGGGGGCAATCAGCCCCAGCATTTT. J is TRBJ1-5 and V is TRBV19; weak D call: TRBD1 (5 bases). V was shortened by 6 bases and J by 2 bases, with 11 bases between the two germline ends. In germline, CDR1 is LNHDA, CDR2 SQIVND (reference sequence). This CDR3 has 14 residues.

This chain connects TRBV5-1 to TRBJ2-2, with TRBD2 matching over 8 bases. The germline gives CDR1 SGHRS, CDR2 YFSETQ. CDR3 length equals 15 residues. The V and J ends lost 5 bases and 1 base, in that order; junction bases with no gene match: 4. CDR3 in DNA: TGCGCCAGCAGGGCGAGCGGGGGGAACACCGGGGAGCTGTTTTTT. The encoded protein is CASRASGGNTGELFF.